This T cell receptor beta chain was documented in a study of shared clonotypes between healthy human individuals. Overall study context: CD4 naive and CD4 memory each took three plates per donor, while CD8 naive took two and CD8 memory one. Findings and caveats of the study: With few donors, the genetic and exposure-history diversity represented was limited. Clonotype sharing levels among donors were expected to vary with sequencing depth.

CD4+ cell separation produced CD45RA+ naive and CD45RA-negative memory subsets. The CDR3 has 15 residues. Germline CDR1 is KGHSH and CDR2 is LQKENI. V lost 2 bases and J 0 bases, leaving 9 bases between the germline ends. Concerning this clone: The antigen is undetermined. The same CDR3 is also encoded by other DNA sequences in this sample.

The protocol was immunoSEQ multiplex PCR, while the TCRdb copy is restricted to in-frame clones and leaves out a portion. This table has approximately 2.5 million clones, more than 90% appearing once. Sequencing was performed on naive CD4+ T cells sorted from blood. The subset here: CD45RA+ positively selected. This chain links TRBV18 with TRBJ2-3; D call uncertain. The TCR was taken from a man younger than 35 in good health. CDR3 sequence: CASSPNGPSTDTQYF. In DNA form, the CDR3 reads TGTGCCAGCTCACCAAACGGGCCGAGCACAGATACGCAGTATTTT.